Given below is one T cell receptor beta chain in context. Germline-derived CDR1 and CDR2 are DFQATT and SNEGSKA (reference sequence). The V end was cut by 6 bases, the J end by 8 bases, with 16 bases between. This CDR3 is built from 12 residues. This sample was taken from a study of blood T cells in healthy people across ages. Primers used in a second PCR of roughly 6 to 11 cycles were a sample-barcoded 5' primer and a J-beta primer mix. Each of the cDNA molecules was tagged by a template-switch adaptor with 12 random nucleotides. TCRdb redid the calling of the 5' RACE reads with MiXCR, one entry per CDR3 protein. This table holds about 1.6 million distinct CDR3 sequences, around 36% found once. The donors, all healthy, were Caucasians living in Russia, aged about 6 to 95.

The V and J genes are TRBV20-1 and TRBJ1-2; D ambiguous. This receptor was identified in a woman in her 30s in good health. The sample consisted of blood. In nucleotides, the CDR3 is TGCAGTGCCCGGCCCACCCCCTGGGGCTACACCTTC. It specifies CSARPTPWGYTF.